This T cell receptor (beta chain) was documented in a study of T cells in Graves' hyperthyroidism and ophthalmopathy. Study-wide results and limits: From stable hyperthyroidism, ophthalmopathy was separated by a 13 V-J model. Ophthalmopathy, as predicted by the model, came a median around 6 months after the prediction.

This CDR3 spans 13 amino acids. CDR1 and CDR2 (germline): MDHEN, SYDVKM. Across 18 months, stable Graves' hyperthyroidism was marked by no progression to ophthalmopathy. Of note for this clonotype: Its antigen is still unknown. A much larger clone lies a single base off, so this may be a read error.

TCR beta CDR3 regions were amplified from RNA transcripts. HTBI primers were the set used in a first-round RT-PCR of the TCR CDR3. TCRdb fed the multiplex PCR reads into MiXCR, producing one record per CDR3 protein. Of 200,000 to 250,000 distinct CDR3 sequences listed, about a sixth were seen once; the top ten hold 44%. This chain links TRBV28 with TRBJ1-2; D not certain. The sample taken for sequencing was blood. The TCR sequence derives from a man between 35 and 55 years old with Graves' hyperthyroidism. The CDR3 reads CACSNYRYYGYTF. The CDR3 coding sequence is TGTGCCTGCAGTAATTACAGATACTATGGCTACACCTTC.